One sample yielded the 3 T cell receptor beta chains listed below, sequenced in a study of shared clonotypes between healthy human individuals. The method was immunoSEQ multiplex PCR; TCRdb's version includes in-frame clones alone and lacks a portion of them. Among roughly 2.2 million clones listed, approximately 95% were seen once. The specimen was naive CD4+ T cells from PBMCs. Subset of the sample: CD45RA+ positively selected. The receptors were gathered from a young man in good health. Some clones in this sample may be carry-over from other donors' samples.

A single count supports this clone. The same CDR3 is also encoded by other DNA sequences in this sample. This chain joins TRBV4-3 and TRBJ2-3; 9 nucleotides line up with TRBD2. The germline V gene has CDR1 LGHNA and CDR2 YSLEER. V shed 1 base, J shed 3 bases, and the junction held 2 bases outside the gene matches. This CDR3 is built from 15 residues. CDR3: CASSQVLAGTDTQYF. DNA of the CDR3: TGCGCCAGCAGCCAAGTACTAGCGGGTACAGATACGCAGTATTTT.

J is TRBJ2-7 and V is TRBV15; possible D gene TRBD2, 6 bases. Trimming removed 5 bases at V and 6 bases at J, with 14 bases between. Germline V lookup: CDR1 LNHNV, CDR2 YYDKDF (reference sequence). There are 13 residues in the CDR3. The CDR3 DNA reads TGTGCCACCAGCCCACTCCGGGGGTTCGAGCAGTACTTC. This codes for CATSPLRGFEQYF.

The count of this clone is one. The rearrangement joins TRBV9 to TRBJ2-3; possible D gene TRBD2, 6 bases. The CDR3 extends over 17 amino acids. The germline CDR1 and CDR2 sequences are SGDLS and YYNGEE. V lost 3 bases to trimming and J lost 6 bases, with 23 bases between them. The DNA of the CDR3 is TGTGCCAGCAGCGGGCCCCCCACCGTCCGTGGGAGGGATACGCAGTATTTT. It specifies CASSGPPTVRGRDTQYF. Using reference TRBV9 and TRBJ2-3 for the parts outside the CDR3, the full variable domain is DSGVTQTPKHLITATGQRVTLRCSPRSGDLSVYWYQQSLDQGLQFLIQYYNGEERAKGNILERFSAQQFPDLHSELNLSSLELGDSALYFCASSGPPTVRGRDTQYFGPGTRLTVL.